Here is one T cell receptor (beta chain) with its context. The target antigen is unknown. These data originate in a study of shared clonotypes between healthy human individuals. Terminally differentiated effector memory CD45RA+ cells were excluded by CCR7 positive selection of CD45RO-negative cells. Some clones are missing from TCRdb's copy, which holds only in-frame ones; the method was immunoSEQ multiplex PCR. The top ten clones hold around 1.2% of a sample with roughly 1,800,000 clones, about 95% of them seen once. Study-wide points: A reduction in generation probabilities was seen for non-shared clonotypes relative to those shared by all four donors. Generally, naive subsets came out with larger estimated richness than memory subsets. Blood alone was sampled, and tissue repertoires likely differ.

The TCR originated in a man younger than 30 in good health. Specimen: naive CD8+ T cells sorted from blood.

The CDR3 sequence: CASSDSRGYNSPLHF. The CDR3 nucleotides read TGTGCCAGCAGCGATTCCAGGGGCTATAATTCACCCCTCCACTTT. The chain employs TRBV7-9 and TRBJ1-6; a weak D match, TRBD1 (6 bases). Germline values: CDR1 SEHNR, CDR2 FQNEAQ (reference sequence). The CDR3 has 15 amino acids. Trimming removed 5 bases from V and 3 bases from J, with 11 bases in between.